This entry lists 12 T cell receptor beta chains sequenced from one sample in a study of human T cells and chemical hapten exposure (dated by TCRdb to the early 2020s). Per the publication, the time point label means: patch test 1, 2 weeks after DPC sensitization. Taken with the paper, the label for treatment or condition translates to: therapeutic diphenylcyclopropenone sensitization with weekly scalp DPC. Receptors were amplified or captured by RACE. TCRdb records NextSeq 500 as the sequencer. In TCRdb, the public reads were trimmed at Q25 with fastp and aligned with MiXCR, with productive beta chains retained. All rows with the same CDR3 protein become a single entry with the most common DNA and genes. This sample comprises 300,000 to 450,000 distinct CDR3 sequences, approximately 4.4% of them detected only once. The ten top clones hold approximately 2.3% of the sample. Sequences were derived from whole blood, sampled in connection with sensitization to the hapten diphenylcyclopropenone (DPC). The receptors originated from a woman between 45 and 60 years old with alopecia areata. Some clones in this sample may be carry-over from other donors' samples.

This clonotype was counted ten times or more. The chain is built from TRBV19 and TRBJ1-5, with 8 bases that match TRBD1. V shed 6 bases and J 3 bases; nucleotides not matched to a gene: 10. This CDR3 is 16 amino acids long. Germline V gives CDR1 LNHDA, CDR2 SQIVND (reference sequence). The CDR3 nucleotides are TGTGCCAGTAGACCAGGGACAGGACTAAACAATCAGCCCCAGCATTTT. Translation: CASRPGTGLNNQPQHF.

This clonotype occurred many times. This chain links TRBV12-3 or TRBV12-4 with TRBJ2-5; D ambiguous. Between the trimmed V and J ends, which lost 8 bases and 1 base, there was a span of 11 bases. The CDR3 is 13 residues long. The CDR3 DNA reads TGTGCCAGCGGATTCCTGGGCCAAGAGACCCAGTACTTC. This translates into CASGFLGQETQYF.

This clonotype was recorded at least ten times. The V call is TRBV20-1, the J call TRBJ2-1, with D perhaps being TRBD1 or TRBD2 (6 bases each). The germline CDR1 and CDR2 sequences are DFQATT and SNEGSKA (reference sequence). This CDR3 is 16 amino acids long. Trimming stripped 1 base from V and 8 bases from J, with 21 bases between. In DNA, the CDR3 is TGCAGTGCTAGAGGCCCTGGGGGCGGGAAGAGCGATGAGCAGTTCTTC. It codes for CSARGPGGGKSDEQFF.

About this clonotype itself: Mismatch with germline at one junction end may stem from a read error. This chain joins TRBV28 and TRBJ2-1; D possibly matches TRBD1 or TRBD2 (6 bases each). This CDR3 comprises 13 residues. Germline V gene data show CDR1 as MDHEN and CDR2 as SYDVKM. CDR3: CACRGLLHNEQFF. CDR3 bases: TGTGCCTGCAGGGGACTCCTCCACAATGAGCAGTTCTTC.

In its sample, this clonotype was seen many times. The rearrangement uses TRBV7-9 and TRBJ2-7, with unresolved D. CDR1 is SEHNR, CDR2 FQNEAQ, per germline (reference sequence). The CDR3 runs to 13 residues. The germline V and J ends were trimmed by 5 bases and 4 bases, with 12 bases remaining between them. The DNA of the CDR3 is TGTGCCAGCAGCCCGTGGGATAGGTACGAGCAGTACTTC. It codes for CASSPWDRYEQYF.

The chain carries TRBV14 and TRBJ2-3, with TRBD2 matching over 8 bases. J gave up 3 bases and V 6 bases, and 8 bases lay outside the gene matches. The CDR3 runs to 15 residues. Germline loops: CDR1 SGHDN, CDR2 FVKESK. The CDR3 loop is CASRHTGTSTDTQYF. CDR3 sequence (DNA): TGTGCCAGCAGACATACCGGGACTAGTACAGATACGCAGTATTTT.

This clonotype came up many times. CDR3 sequence (DNA): TGTGCCAGCAGTTACAACGGCAGAGAAGCTTTCTTT. It is translated as CASSYNGREAFF. The chain recombines TRBV6-5 with TRBJ1-1; D not resolved. The germline gives CDR1 MNHEY, CDR2 SVGAGI. The V end lost 2 bases, the J end lost 8 bases, and 9 bases lay between the germline ends. The CDR3 sequence is 12 residues long.

The V gene is TRBV20-1, the J gene TRBJ1-1; no reliable D call. The CDR3 totals 14 residues. From germline, CDR1 is DFQATT and CDR2 SNEGSKA (reference sequence). V shed 2 bases and J shed 3 bases, with 13 bases lying between them. CDR3 sequence: CSARKNAGYTEAFF. The CDR3 DNA sequence: TGCAGTGCTAGAAAAAATGCGGGGTACACTGAAGCTTTCTTT.

This clonotype was seen once. A read error may be the cause here, since a much bigger clone is one base away. V gene TRBV12-5 combines with J gene TRBJ1-1; 8 bases align to TRBD1. Trimming at V came to 6 bases and at J to 5 bases, leaving 8 bases not matched to a gene. The CDR3 length is 14 residues. CDR1 LGHNT and CDR2 FRNRAP come from the germline V gene. The DNA of the CDR3 is TGTGCTAGTGGGGAGGACAGGGCGGCGACTGAAGCTTTCTTT. As protein: CASGEDRAATEAFF.

This clonotype showed up just a few times. V usage is TRBV10-3 and J usage is TRBJ2-3; 8 bases line up with TRBD2. Trimming removed 3 bases from V and 5 bases from J; junction bases left unmatched: 10. The CDR3 is 16 amino acids. Germline values: CDR1 ENHRY, CDR2 SYGVKD. CDR3 region: CAISESDGLALDTQYF. As DNA, the CDR3 is TGTGCCATCAGTGAAAGTGATGGACTAGCTCTAGATACGCAGTATTTT.

Only a few counts were recorded for this clonotype. The chain is built from TRBV20-1 and TRBJ1-4; tentatively, D is TRBD1 (5 bases). This CDR3 region has 13 residues. The germline V gene encodes CDR1 DFQATT and CDR2 SNEGSKA (reference sequence). The V and J ends lost 4 bases and 5 bases respectively, with 11 bases between them. The CDR3 loop reads CSAKTAQNEKLFF. In DNA, the CDR3 is TGCAGTGCTAAGACAGCCCAGAATGAAAAACTGTTTTTT.

The V and J genes are TRBV5-4 and TRBJ2-3; 12 bases are a match to TRBD1. Germline trimming cut 3 bases from V and 5 bases from J; bases unmatched to any gene: 7. This CDR3 comprises 16 residues. CDR1 SGHNT and CDR2 YYREEE come from the germline V gene (reference sequence). The CDR3 region has the DNA TGTGCCAGCAGCTCAGGGACAGGGGGCTCGGGAGATACGCAGTATTTT. Translating it yields CASSSGTGGSGDTQYF. Full variable domain (rest looked up from reference TRBV5-4 and TRBJ2-3): ETGVTQSPTHLIKTRGQQVTLRCSSQSGHNTVSWYQQALGQGPQFIFQYYREEENGRGNFPPRFSGLQFPNYSSELNVNALELDDSALYLCASSSGTGGSGDTQYFGPGTRLTVL.